This TCR beta chain emerged from a study of blood T cell repertoires in COVID-19. Across the whole study: Italy, Spain and the United States were the sources of the convalescent and acute COVID-19 samples. T cells, B-cell-depleted T cells, or PBMCs supplied cDNA or gDNA.

As processed by the authors: The authors estimated nucleated cell counts from reference gene primer amplification. This table comes from immunoSEQ multiplex PCR, and its TCRdb copy is limited to in-frame clones, with some not included. V, J and clone size were drawn from that table, and D and trimming were deduced from the DNA. The data show hundreds of thousands of clones, 80% to 90% seen once. This CDR3 region has 16 residues. Germline V gene sequence: CDR1 SGHRS, CDR2 YFSETQ. V shed 4 bases and J 1 base; nucleotides not matched to a gene: 5. The sample comprised peripheral blood. The chain links TRBV5-1 to TRBJ2-2; 9 nucleotides agree with TRBD2. This clonotype was sampled from a woman aged 18 to 35 with acute or convalescent COVID-19. CDR3 bases: TGCGCCAGCAGCGCGGTTAGCGGGGGGAACACCGGGGAGCTGTTTTTT. This sequence encodes CASSAVSGGNTGELFF.